This T cell receptor beta chain was sequenced for a study of beta chain features in type 1 diabetes. A word on this clone: What it recognizes is unknown. The same CDR3 is also encoded by other DNA sequences in this sample.

Overall study findings and caveats: Sequencing from cDNA could over-represent high-TCR-expressing cells. A potential influence of HLA type upon TCRB rearrangement remained unresolved herein. Although PCR might favor shorter templates, it would do so equally in patients and controls. Insertion counts at VDJ junctions were lower in type 1 diabetes patients, who also showed more deletions there.

The CDR3 is 13 residues long. The germline CDR1 and CDR2 sequences are MNHEY and SVGAGI. V lost 8 bases to trimming and J lost 4 bases; unmatched junction nucleotides: 5. The isolated RNA, all of it, was reverse transcribed, so expressed TCRB transcripts were what got sequenced. Some clones are missing from TCRdb's copy, which holds only in-frame ones; the method was immunoSEQ multiplex PCR. The table records 900,000 or so clones, about a sixth of them present only once. The chain recombines TRBV6-5 with TRBJ2-1; 7 nucleotides line up with TRBD1. This receptor was taken from a woman aged 18-29 years in good health. The sequenced material came from naive CD4+ T cells from blood. The CDR3: CASRRDSYNEQFF. The CDR3 DNA reads TGTGCCAGCCGTCGGGACAGTTACAATGAGCAGTTCTTC.